The 21 T cell receptor beta chains below come from one sample, sequenced in a study of shared clonotypes between healthy human individuals. The assay was immunoSEQ multiplex PCR, and TCRdb's table has in-frame clones only and misses some. The sample yields roughly 1,000,000 clones, around three quarters seen once. Input material: memory CD4+ T cells from PBMCs. The subset was: CD45RA-negative fraction. These receptors all stem from a man aged 18-30 years in good health. Some clones in this sample may be carry-over from other donors' samples.

The chain is built from TRBV6-5 and TRBJ1-2, with D uncertain. The germline V gene has CDR1 MNHEY and CDR2 SVGAGI. V was clipped by 4 bases and J by 8 bases, with 8 bases between them. The CDR3 is made up of 11 amino acids. CDR3: CASSSVRGYTF. In DNA, the CDR3 is TGTGCCAGCAGTTCGGTCAGAGGCTACACCTTC.

The rearrangement joins TRBV14 to TRBJ2-1; 12 bases align to TRBD1. V lost 5 bases and J lost 10; bases outside the gene matches: 15. Germline CDR1 reads SGHDN; CDR2 reads FVKESK. The CDR3 covers 17 residues. In DNA, the CDR3 is TGTGCCAGCAGCATCCTGACGGGGACAGGGGGCAGCAGGGAGCAGTTCTTC. Its protein is CASSILTGTGGSREQFF.

This clone has only a few counts. The chain carries TRBV2 and TRBJ2-7, with 11 nucleotides matching TRBD1. Germline V gives CDR1 SNHLY, CDR2 FYNNEI. This CDR3 contains 15 residues. V dropped 4 bases and J dropped 4; count of bases not matched to a gene: 6. The CDR3 loop reads CASSGWTGGGYEQYF. DNA for the CDR3: TGTGCCAGCAGTGGCTGGACAGGGGGCGGGTACGAGCAGTACTTC.

The chain is built from TRBV28 and TRBJ1-2; D not certain. The CDR3 consists of 14 residues. The V gene lost 1 base and the J gene lost 2 bases, with 8 bases spanning the gap. Germline V gene sequence: CDR1 MDHEN, CDR2 SYDVKM. CDR3 DNA: TGTGCCAGCAGTTTATCGCGGCAGAACTATGGCTACACCTTC. Its translation is CASSLSRQNYGYTF.

The chain links TRBV5-6 to TRBJ1-3; D is unresolved. The CDR3 has 15 amino acids. Germline V gene data show CDR1 as SGHDT and CDR2 as YYEEEE. V lost 4 bases and J 2 bases, leaving 13 bases between the germline ends. In nucleotides, the CDR3 is TGTGCCAGCAGCGCAAGACAATGGGCTGGAAACACCATATATTTT. Protein: CASSARQWAGNTIYF.

The rearrangement uses TRBV6-5 and TRBJ2-1; TRBD2 matches 8 bases. The ends lost 0 bases at V and 5 bases at J; junction bases unmatched: 6. The CDR3 consists of 16 residues. Germline-derived CDR1 and CDR2 are MNHEY and SVGAGI. CDR3 coding DNA: TGTGCCAGCAGTTACTCTGGCGGGAGGCTGGACAATGAGCAGTTCTTC. Its protein is CASSYSGGRLDNEQFF.

CDR3 sequence: CAISGGMASSEQYF. The CDR3 DNA is TGTGCCATCAGTGGGGGGATGGCTAGTTCCGAGCAGTACTTC. The chain has TRBV10-3 and TRBJ2-7; D is perhaps TRBD1 or TRBD2 (5 bases each). The CDR3 loop spans 14 amino acids. The V end was cut by 4 bases, the J end by 6 bases, with 16 bases between. The V gene's germline CDR1 is ENHRY and CDR2 SYGVKD.

V gene TRBV18 combines with J gene TRBJ2-1; a possible D gene is TRBD2 (5 bases). V was cut by 5 bases and J by 3 bases, with 17 bases left in between. The length of the CDR3 is 16 residues. CDR1 and CDR2 from the germline V gene are KGHSH and LQKENI. CDR3: CASSADERTLYNEQFF. CDR3 bases: TGTGCCAGCTCAGCCGACGAACGGACTCTCTACAATGAGCAGTTCTTC.

This rearrangement joins TRBV18 to TRBJ2-7; D unclear. Trimming stripped 2 bases from V and 5 bases from J, with 13 bases between. From germline, CDR1 is KGHSH and CDR2 LQKENI. The CDR3 runs to 14 residues. The CDR3 reads CASSPSIEFDEQYF. CDR3 DNA: TGTGCCAGCTCACCAAGTATCGAATTTGACGAGCAGTACTTC.

This clone turned up a few times. The J gene is TRBJ1-5, the V gene TRBV6-1; TRBD1 might be the D (5 bases). Trimming took 4 bases from V and 1 from J, leaving 11 bases between them. The CDR3 is made up of 15 amino acids. Germline lookup yields CDR1 MNHNS and CDR2 SASEGT. CDR3: CASSVTGESNQPQHF. CDR3 sequence (DNA): TGTGCCAGCAGTGTCACAGGTGAAAGCAATCAGCCCCAGCATTTT.

The CDR3 protein is CASSLGALPTGELFF. The CDR3 region has the DNA TGTGCCAGCAGCTTAGGGGCACTCCCCACCGGGGAGCTGTTTTTT. The genes are TRBV5-8 and TRBJ2-2, with D perhaps TRBD1 (5 bases). Germline CDR1 and CDR2: SGHTS and YDEGEE. Trimming left V 2 bases short and J 4 bases short, with 12 bases between. This CDR3 spans 15 amino acids.

The genes are TRBV6-6 and TRBJ1-1; 7 bases agree with TRBD1. CDR1 is MNHNY, CDR2 SVGAGI, per germline (reference sequence). This CDR3 is 13 amino acids long. Trimming at V came to 8 bases and at J to 5 bases, leaving 8 bases not matched to a gene. The CDR3 reads CASSTGISTEAFF. The CDR3 nucleotides read TGTGCCAGCTCGACAGGGATTAGTACTGAAGCTTTCTTT.

The V call is TRBV21-1, the J call TRBJ2-7; TRBD2, as called in the table, went unchecked against the DNA. TRBV21-1 is flagged as a pseudogene. The CDR3 loop spans 14 amino acids. The CDR3 sequence: CASIGSLPRDEQYF. CDR3 bases: TGTGCCAGCATCGGGAGCCTCCCCCGGGACGAGCAGTACTTC.

J is TRBJ1-3 and V is TRBV5-4; no reliable D call. Germline-derived CDR1 and CDR2 are SGHNT and YYREEE (reference sequence). The V and J ends lost 4 bases and 0 bases respectively, with 11 bases between them. The CDR3 spans 15 residues. In nucleotides, the CDR3 is TGTGCCAGCAGCCTGCCGGGAGGCTCTGGAAACACCATATATTTT. Protein: CASSLPGGSGNTIYF. The full variable domain, its missing parts supplied by reference TRBV5-4 and TRBJ1-3, is ETGVTQSPTHLIKTRGQQVTLRCSSQSGHNTVSWYQQALGQGPQFIFQYYREEENGRGNFPPRFSGLQFPNYSSELNVNALELDDSALYLCASSLPGGSGNTIYFGEGSWLTVV.

This chain uses TRBV28 with TRBJ2-7; 8 positions agree with TRBD1. The germline gives CDR1 MDHEN, CDR2 SYDVKM. This CDR3 is built from 15 residues. The V segment lost 4 bases and the J segment 4 bases; nucleotides outside the gene matches: 9. The CDR3 region has the DNA TGTGCCAGCAGTTCCTCCGGACAGGGCGATTACGAGCAGTACTTC. Translated, it gives CASSSSGQGDYEQYF.

The count of this clone is one. This chain connects TRBV19 to TRBJ1-2; 8 bases are shared with TRBD1. The CDR3 contains 16 residues. V lost 5 bases and J lost 1; bases outside the gene matches: 9. Germline V gene data show CDR1 as LNHDA and CDR2 as SQIVND (reference sequence). CDR3 bases: TGTGCCAGTAGTGCTTTCGACAGGGGAGGTAACTATGGCTACACCTTC. This translates into CASSAFDRGGNYGYTF.

The rearrangement joins TRBV30 to TRBJ1-1, with D unclear. Germline CDR1 is GTSNPN and CDR2 is SVGIG (reference sequence). This CDR3 comprises 14 residues. V lost 0 bases to trimming and J lost 4 bases, with 12 bases between them. CDR3 bases: TGTGCCTGGAGTGTACAGCTTATGAGCACTGAAGCTTTCTTT. Amino acids: CAWSVQLMSTEAFF.

The J gene is TRBJ1-2, the V gene TRBV27, with D tentatively TRBD1 (6 bases). This CDR3 spans 13 amino acids. The ends were cut back, 5 bases at V and 6 bases at J, with 13 bases in the middle. Germline V CDR1 and CDR2: MNHEY, SMNVEV (reference sequence). In DNA form, the CDR3 reads TGTGCCAGCAGTCCCAACAGGGCGAATGGCTACACCTTC. Its translation: CASSPNRANGYTF.

J is TRBJ2-5 and V is TRBV6-5; no definite D call. V gave up 8 bases and J gave up 3 bases, with 19 bases separating them. This CDR3 has 15 amino acids. CDR1 MNHEY and CDR2 SVGAGI come from the germline V gene. The CDR3 sequence: CASRKRARPKETQYF. CDR3 bases: TGTGCCAGCCGCAAAAGGGCCAGACCTAAAGAGACCCAGTACTTC.

Regarding this clone: This clone may be a read error of a much larger clone one base away. The chain has TRBV5-6 and TRBJ2-6; D is unresolved. Germline-derived CDR1 and CDR2 are SGHDT and YYEEEE. Trimming stripped 3 bases from V and 2 bases from J, with 0 bases between. The CDR3 is 12 residues long. CDR3 coding DNA: TGTGCCAGCAGCTCTGGGGCCAACGTCCTGACTTTC. Protein: CASSSGANVLTF.

This clone showed up just once. Possible read error: a much larger clone is one base away. Other DNA sequences in the same sample also yield this CDR3. V and J are TRBV7-6 and TRBJ2-2, with 7 nucleotides matching TRBD1. V shed 0 bases and J 3 bases; nucleotides not matched to a gene: 4. From germline, CDR1 is SGHVS and CDR2 FNYEAQ. The CDR3 is 16 residues long. CDR3 DNA: TGTGCCAGCAGCTTAGCAGGGGGCGCATACACCGGGGAGCTGTTTTTT. It encodes CASSLAGGAYTGELFF.